This T cell receptor beta chain was profiled in a study of CD4+ T cells in melanoma. Findings and caveats of the study: A reported correlation linked neoantigen-specific CD4+ T cells to CD8+, macrophage and B cell function. Reportedly, melanoma neoantigen-specific CD4+ T cells showed varied differentiation states.

Comment on this clone: What it binds is not known.

The repertoire was sequenced with immunoSEQ multiplex PCR; TCRdb's copy has only in-frame clones and lacks some. The sample consists of fewer than 20,000 clones, roughly three quarters of them appearing once. Material: cells from a culture (not recorded whether cultured in vitro). The TCR sequence derives from a human donor with melanoma.

The CDR3 sequence is CASSLLMGNEQFF. CDR3 nucleotides: TGTGCCAGCAGCTTGCTAATGGGAAATGAGCAGTTCTTC. The chain carries TRBV5-6 and TRBJ2-1; D not certain. The ends were cut back, 1 base at V and 7 bases at J, with 9 bases in the middle. The CDR3 has 13 residues. Germline assignment: CDR1 SGHDT and CDR2 YYEEEE.